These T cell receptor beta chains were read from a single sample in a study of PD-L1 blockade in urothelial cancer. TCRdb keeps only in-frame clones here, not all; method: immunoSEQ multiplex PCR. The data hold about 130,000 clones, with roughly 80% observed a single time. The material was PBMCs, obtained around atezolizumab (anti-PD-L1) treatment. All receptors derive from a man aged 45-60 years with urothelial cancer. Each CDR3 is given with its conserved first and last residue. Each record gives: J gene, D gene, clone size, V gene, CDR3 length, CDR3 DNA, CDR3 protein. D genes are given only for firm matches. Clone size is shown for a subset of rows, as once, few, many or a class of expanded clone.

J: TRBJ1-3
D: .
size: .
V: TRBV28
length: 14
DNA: TGTGCCAGCAGTGCCCCGGGGTCTGGAAACACCATATATTTT
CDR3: CASSAPGSGNTIYF

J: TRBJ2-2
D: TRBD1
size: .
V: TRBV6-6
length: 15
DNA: TGTGCCAGCAGGACCGGGACAGAAGACACCGGGGAGCTGTTTTTT
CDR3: CASRTGTEDTGELFF

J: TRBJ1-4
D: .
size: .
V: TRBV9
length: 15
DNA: TGTGCCAGCAGCGTAGAGGCAGGCCGTAATGAAAAACTGTTTTTT
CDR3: CASSVEAGRNEKLFF

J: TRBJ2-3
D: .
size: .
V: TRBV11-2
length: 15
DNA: TGTGCCAGCAGCTCGAGACTAGTTGGCACAGATACGCAGTATTTT
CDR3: CASSSRLVGTDTQYF

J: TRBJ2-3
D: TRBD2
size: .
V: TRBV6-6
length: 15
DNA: TGTGCCAGCAGTAATAGCGGGAGGGCCACAGATACGCAGTATTTT
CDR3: CASSNSGRATDTQYF

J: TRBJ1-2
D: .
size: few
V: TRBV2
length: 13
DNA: TGTGCCAGCAGTGATCAGGGGAACTATGGCTACACCTTC
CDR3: CASSDQGNYGYTF

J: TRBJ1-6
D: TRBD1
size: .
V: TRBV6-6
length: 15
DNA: TGTGCCAGCAGCACTGAGGGGACAGGGGGGTCACCCCTCCACTTT
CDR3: CASSTEGTGGSPLHF

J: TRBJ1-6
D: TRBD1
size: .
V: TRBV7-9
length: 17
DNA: TGTGCCAGCAGCCCCCAGGGACAGAGCTCCTATAATTCACCCCTCCACTTT
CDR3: CASSPQGQSSYNSPLHF

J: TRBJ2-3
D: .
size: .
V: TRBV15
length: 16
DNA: TGTGCCACCAGCAGCGACCCCCAAGGTAGCAAGGATACGCAGTATTTT
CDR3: CATSSDPQGSKDTQYF

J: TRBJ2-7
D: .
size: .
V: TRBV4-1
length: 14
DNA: TGCGCCAGCAGCCAAGATTCGGGTCCCTACGAGCAGTACTTC
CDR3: CASSQDSGPYEQYF

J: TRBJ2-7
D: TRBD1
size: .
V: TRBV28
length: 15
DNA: TGTGCCAGCAGTTTACCCGGGACAGCCTCCTACGAGCAGTACTTC
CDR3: CASSLPGTASYEQYF

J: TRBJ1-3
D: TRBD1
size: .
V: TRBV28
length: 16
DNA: TGTGCCAGCAGGCCCAGCAGGGGACAGGGGTTTTTTACCATATATTTT
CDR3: CASRPSRGQGFFTIYF

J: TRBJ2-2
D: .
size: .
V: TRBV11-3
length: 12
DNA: TGTGCCAGCAGCCCCCCCGGCGGGGAGCTGTTTTTT
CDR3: CASSPPGGELFF

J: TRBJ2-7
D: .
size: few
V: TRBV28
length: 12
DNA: TGTGCCAGCAGTTTAGGGCCCATCGAGCAGTACTTC
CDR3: CASSLGPIEQYF

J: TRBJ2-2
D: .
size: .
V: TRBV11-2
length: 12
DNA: TGTGCCAGCAGCTTACTCACCGGGGAGCTGTTTTTT
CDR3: CASSLLTGELFF

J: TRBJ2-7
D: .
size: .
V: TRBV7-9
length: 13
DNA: TGTGCCAGCAGCTTAGGGACTTTTTACGAGCAGTACTTC
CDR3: CASSLGTFYEQYF

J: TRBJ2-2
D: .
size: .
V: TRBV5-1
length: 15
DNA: TGCGCCAGCAGCTTGGTACTACCGAACACCGGGGAGCTGTTTTTT
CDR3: CASSLVLPNTGELFF

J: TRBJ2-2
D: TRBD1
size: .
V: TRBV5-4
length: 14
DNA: TGTGCCAGCAGCCGGGACAGGGTTGGCGGGGAGCTGTTTTTT
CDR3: CASSRDRVGGELFF

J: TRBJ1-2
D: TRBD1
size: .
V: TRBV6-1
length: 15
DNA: TGTGCCAGCAGTGGGACAGGAGGACCTAACTATGGCTACACCTTC
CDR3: CASSGTGGPNYGYTF

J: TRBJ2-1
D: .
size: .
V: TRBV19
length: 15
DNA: TGTGCCAGTAGTCCTCTAGATCGCTCCTACAATGAGCAGTTCTTC
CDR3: CASSPLDRSYNEQFF

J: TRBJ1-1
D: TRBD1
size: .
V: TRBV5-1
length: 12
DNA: TGCGCCAGCAGATCGACAGGGCTTGAAGCTTTCTTT
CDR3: CASRSTGLEAFF

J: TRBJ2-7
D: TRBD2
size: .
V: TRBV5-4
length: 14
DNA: TGTGCCAGCAGCTTAAGCGGGAGCATGTACGAGCAGTACTTC
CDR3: CASSLSGSMYEQYF

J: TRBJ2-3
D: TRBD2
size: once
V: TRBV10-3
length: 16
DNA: TGTGCCATCAGTGAGAGGGGCGGGAGGGGGACAGATACGCAGTATTTT
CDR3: CAISERGGRGTDTQYF

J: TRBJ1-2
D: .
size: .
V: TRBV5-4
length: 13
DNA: TGTGCCAGCAGCTTGCCAGGGCGGTATGGCTACACCTTC
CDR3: CASSLPGRYGYTF

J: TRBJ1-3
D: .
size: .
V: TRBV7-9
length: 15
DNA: TGTGCCAGCAGCTTTGAGAGAAACTCTGGAAACACCATATATTTT
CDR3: CASSFERNSGNTIYF